The following is a T cell receptor beta chain sequence with its context. Its antigen is not known. 13 Jbeta primers and 60 Vbeta primers were used for the PCR. Clones were read by immunoSEQ multiplex PCR, and TCRdb kept only the in-frame ones, dropping some. The data show approximately 190,000 clones, roughly 86% seen once. This record comes from a study of cytomegalovirus exposure and HLA in healthy donors. The study, taken as a whole, reports: Previously analyzed data showed that most TCR beta V segments were productive at a frequency of about 87% or about 30%.

Deletions cut 5 bases from V and 2 bases from J, with 13 bases between. The germline gives CDR1 MNHNY, CDR2 SVGAGI (reference sequence). CDR3 length: 14 residues. The chain joins TRBV6-6 to TRBJ2-7, with D perhaps matching TRBD1 (5 bases). Sample: PBMCs. This receptor was taken from a man aged 40-49 years in good health and CMV-seropositive. CDR3 DNA sequence: TGTGCCAGCAGTGGGGCTGGGGAACCCTACGAGCAGTACTTC. This sequence encodes CASSGAGEPYEQYF.